A selection of T cell receptor beta chains follows, all from one sample in a study of CD8 T cells in ankylosing spondylitis. TCRdb reprocessed the 5' RACE reads via MiXCR and lists one record per CDR3 protein. This repertoire shows about 210,000 distinct CDR3 sequences, about 7% found once; its top ten account for 12% to 15%. The sequenced material came from blood, either unsorted or a sorted T cell fraction (not recorded which). These TCRs come from a male donor with ankylosing spondylitis. CDR3s include the opening cysteine and the closing phenylalanine or tryptophan. The D gene is left open where the match is weak. Each size is how often the clone was seen (once, few, many) or a class if it is expanded.

d_call j_call v_call clone_size cdr3_aa cdr3_nt
. TRBJ2-1 TRBV19 many CASSSYPSERYNEQFF TGTGCCAGTAGTTCATACCCTAGCGAGAGGTACAATGAGCAGTTCTTC
. TRBJ1-2 TRBV20-1 few CSARDPDRGVYGYTF TGCAGTGCTAGAGATCCCGACCGGGGAGTCTATGGCTACACCTTC
. TRBJ2-1 TRBV7-8 many CASSLEAGGGNNEQFF TGTGCCAGCAGCTTAGAGGCAGGCGGAGGTAACAATGAGCAGTTCTTC
TRBD1 TRBJ1-2 TRBV19 few CASNLHGWDSETYGYTF TGTGCCAGTAACCTCCACGGGTGGGACAGTGAGACCTATGGCTACACCTTC
. TRBJ1-1 TRBV5-1 many CASRLHGGENTEAFF TGCGCCAGCAGACTTCACGGGGGAGAGAACACTGAAGCTTTCTTT
. TRBJ2-2 TRBV9 many CASSPSGTNTGELFF TGTGCCAGCAGCCCCTCCGGGACTAACACCGGGGAGCTGTTTTTT
. TRBJ2-7 TRBV28 many CASSRRYRYEQYF TGTGCCAGCAGCCGACGGTACCGCTACGAGCAGTACTTC
. TRBJ2-7 TRBV29-1 many CSVQEPRRNPYEQYF TGCAGCGTTCAAGAACCGCGGCGGAACCCCTACGAGCAGTACTTC
. TRBJ1-1 TRBV4-3 many CASSQVTGVTEAFF TGCGCCAGCAGCCAAGTGACAGGAGTCACTGAAGCTTTCTTT
TRBD1 TRBJ1-5 TRBV18 many CASSQGQFNQPQHF TGTGCCAGCTCACAGGGACAGTTCAATCAGCCCCAGCATTTT
. TRBJ2-2 TRBV6-2/TRBV6-3 many CASSSPVRNGGELFF TGTGCCAGCAGTTCCCCAGTGCGGAACGGCGGGGAGCTGTTTTTT
TRBD1 TRBJ1-1 TRBV6-2/TRBV6-3 many CASSYSGTAHTEAFF TGTGCCAGCAGTTACTCCGGGACAGCACACACTGAAGCTTTCTTT
TRBD2 TRBJ2-7 TRBV4-3 many CASSQALAGAYEQYF TGCGCCAGCAGCCAAGCACTAGCGGGGGCCTACGAGCAGTACTTC
. TRBJ2-1 TRBV7-6 many CASSLVGGADEQFF TGTGCCAGCAGCTTAGTGGGCGGGGCGGATGAGCAGTTCTTC
TRBD2 TRBJ2-3 TRBV7-2 many CASSNGLGRGVPDTQYF TGTGCCAGCAGCAACGGTCTGGGGCGGGGGGTCCCAGATACGCAGTATTTT
. TRBJ2-5 TRBV6-5 few CASSHGSTQYF TGTGCCAGCAGCCACGGTTCGACCCAGTACTTC